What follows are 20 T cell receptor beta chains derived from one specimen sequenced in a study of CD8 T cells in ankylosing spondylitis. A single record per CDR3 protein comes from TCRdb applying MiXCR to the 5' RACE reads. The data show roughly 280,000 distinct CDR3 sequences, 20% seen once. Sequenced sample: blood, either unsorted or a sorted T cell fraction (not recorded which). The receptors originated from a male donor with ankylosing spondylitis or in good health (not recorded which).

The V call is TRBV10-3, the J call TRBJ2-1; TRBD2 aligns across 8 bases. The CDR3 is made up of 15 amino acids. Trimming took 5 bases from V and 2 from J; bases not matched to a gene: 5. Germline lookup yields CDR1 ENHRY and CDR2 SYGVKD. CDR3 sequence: CAISSISGTYNEQFF. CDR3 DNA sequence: TGTGCCATCAGTTCTATTAGCGGGACCTACAATGAGCAGTTCTTC.

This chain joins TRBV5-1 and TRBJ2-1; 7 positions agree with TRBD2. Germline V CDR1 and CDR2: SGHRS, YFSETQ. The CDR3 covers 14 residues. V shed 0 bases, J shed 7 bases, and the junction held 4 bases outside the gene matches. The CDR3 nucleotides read TGCGCCAGCAGCTTGGATGGGGGAGGGAATGAGCAGTTCTTC. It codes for CASSLDGGGNEQFF.

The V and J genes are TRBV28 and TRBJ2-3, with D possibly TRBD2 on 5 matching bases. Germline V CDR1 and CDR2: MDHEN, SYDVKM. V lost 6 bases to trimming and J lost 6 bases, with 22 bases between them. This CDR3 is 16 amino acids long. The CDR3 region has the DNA TGTGCCAGCAGCCCAGGACTGGGGATTGATTCGGATACGCAGTATTTT. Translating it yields CASSPGLGIDSDTQYF.

CDR3: CATAAGDAYNEQFF. The CDR3 bases are TGTGCCACCGCGGCAGGGGACGCCTACAATGAGCAGTTCTTC. The chain has TRBV24-1 and TRBJ2-1; possibly TRBD1 for D (6 bases). There are 14 residues in the CDR3. The V and J ends lost 9 bases and 2 bases respectively, with 13 bases between them. Per the germline V gene, CDR1 is KGHDR and CDR2 is SFDVKD.

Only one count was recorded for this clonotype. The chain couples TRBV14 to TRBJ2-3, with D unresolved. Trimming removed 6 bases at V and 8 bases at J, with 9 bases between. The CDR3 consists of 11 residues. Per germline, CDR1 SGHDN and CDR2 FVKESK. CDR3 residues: CASSQRSTQYF. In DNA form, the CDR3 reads TGTGCCAGCAGTCAAAGGAGTACGCAGTATTTT.

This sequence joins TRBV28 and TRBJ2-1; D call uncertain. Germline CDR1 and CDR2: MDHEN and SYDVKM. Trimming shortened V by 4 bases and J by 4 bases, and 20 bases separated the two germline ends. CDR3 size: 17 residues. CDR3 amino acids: CASSYAKAAGTYNEQFF. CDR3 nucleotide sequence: TGTGCCAGCAGTTACGCAAAGGCCGCTGGAACATACAATGAGCAGTTCTTC. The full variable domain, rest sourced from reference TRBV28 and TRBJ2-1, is DVKVTQSSRYLVKRTGEKVFLECVQDMDHENMFWYRQDPGLGLRLIYFSYDVKMKEKGDIPEGYSVSREKKERFSLILESASTNQTSMYLCASSYAKAAGTYNEQFFGPGTRLTVL.

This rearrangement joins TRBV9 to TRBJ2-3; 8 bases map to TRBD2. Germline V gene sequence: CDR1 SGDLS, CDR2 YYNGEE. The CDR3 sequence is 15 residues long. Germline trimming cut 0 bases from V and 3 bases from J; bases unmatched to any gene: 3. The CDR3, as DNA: TGTGCCAGCAGCGTAGTCGGGGGGGAAACAGATACGCAGTATTTT. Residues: CASSVVGGETDTQYF.

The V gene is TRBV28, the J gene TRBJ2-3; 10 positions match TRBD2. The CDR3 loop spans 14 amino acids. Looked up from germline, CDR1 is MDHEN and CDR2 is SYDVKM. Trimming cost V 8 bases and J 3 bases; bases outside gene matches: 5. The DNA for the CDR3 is TGTGCCAGCCAGACTAGCGGGCCGACAGATACGCAGTATTTT. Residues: CASQTSGPTDTQYF.

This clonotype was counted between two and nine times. CDR3 coding DNA: TGTGCCGGACGGGACAGGGCTTCTTATGGCTACACCTTC. It is translated as CAGRDRASYGYTF. This chain connects TRBV21-1 to TRBJ1-2; the D segment call TRBD1 is taken from the table without a DNA check. TRBV21-1 is a recognized pseudogene. The CDR3 consists of 13 residues.

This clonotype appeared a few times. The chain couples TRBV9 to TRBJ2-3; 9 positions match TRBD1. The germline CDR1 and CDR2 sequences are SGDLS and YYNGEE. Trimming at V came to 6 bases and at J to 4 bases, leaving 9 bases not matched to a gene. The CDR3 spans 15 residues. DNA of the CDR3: TGTGCCAGCACTAGTACAGGGGGCAGTCCAGATACGCAGTATTTT. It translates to CASTSTGGSPDTQYF. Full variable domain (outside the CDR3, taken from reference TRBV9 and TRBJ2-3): DSGVTQTPKHLITATGQRVTLRCSPRSGDLSVYWYQQSLDQGLQFLIQYYNGEERAKGNILERFSAQQFPDLHSELNLSSLELGDSALYFCASTSTGGSPDTQYFGPGTRLTVL.

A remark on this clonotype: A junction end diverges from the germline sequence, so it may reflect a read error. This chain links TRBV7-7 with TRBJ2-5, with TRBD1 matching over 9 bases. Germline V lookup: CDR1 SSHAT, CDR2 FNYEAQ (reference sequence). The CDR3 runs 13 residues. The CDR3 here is CASSLGTGETQYF. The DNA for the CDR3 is TGTGCTAGCAGCTTAGGGACAGGGGAGACCCAGTACTTC.

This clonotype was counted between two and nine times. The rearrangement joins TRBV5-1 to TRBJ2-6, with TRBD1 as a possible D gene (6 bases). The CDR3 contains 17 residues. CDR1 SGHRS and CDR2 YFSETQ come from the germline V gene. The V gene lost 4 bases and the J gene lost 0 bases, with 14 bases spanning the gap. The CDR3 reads CASSPRDMGSGANVLTF. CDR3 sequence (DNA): TGCGCCAGCAGCCCCCGGGACATGGGCTCTGGGGCCAACGTCCTGACTTTC.

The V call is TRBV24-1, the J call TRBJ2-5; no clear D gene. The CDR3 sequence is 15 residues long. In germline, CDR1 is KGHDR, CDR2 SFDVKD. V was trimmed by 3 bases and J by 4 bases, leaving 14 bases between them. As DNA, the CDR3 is TGTGCCACCAGTGATACTTCTTGGGGTGGAGAGACCCAGTACTTC. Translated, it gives CATSDTSWGGETQYF.

The CDR3 protein is CASSLAGGKMNTEAFF. In nucleotides, the CDR3 is TGCGCCAGCAGCTTGGCCGGGGGAAAAATGAACACTGAAGCTTTCTTT. The V call is TRBV5-1, the J call TRBJ1-1; D possibly corresponds to TRBD1 (5 bases). This CDR3 has 16 residues. Per the germline V gene, CDR1 is SGHRS and CDR2 is YFSETQ. V was shortened by 0 bases and J by 0 bases, with 12 bases between the two germline ends.

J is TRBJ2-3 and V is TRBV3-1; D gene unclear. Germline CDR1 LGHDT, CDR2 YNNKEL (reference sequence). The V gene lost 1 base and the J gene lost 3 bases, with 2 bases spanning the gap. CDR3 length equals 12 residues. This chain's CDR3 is CASSQVTDTQYF. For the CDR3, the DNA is TGTGCCAGCAGCCAAGTGACAGATACGCAGTATTTT.

The CDR3 protein is CSASFGKRNNEQFF. The CDR3 bases are TGCAGTGCTAGCTTCGGGAAGAGGAACAATGAGCAGTTCTTC. This chain joins TRBV20-1 and TRBJ2-1; the D gene is possibly TRBD2 (5 bases). The CDR3 consists of 14 residues. The ends were cut back, 3 bases at V and 5 bases at J, with 14 bases in the middle. Germline V gene data show CDR1 as DFQATT and CDR2 as SNEGSKA (reference sequence).

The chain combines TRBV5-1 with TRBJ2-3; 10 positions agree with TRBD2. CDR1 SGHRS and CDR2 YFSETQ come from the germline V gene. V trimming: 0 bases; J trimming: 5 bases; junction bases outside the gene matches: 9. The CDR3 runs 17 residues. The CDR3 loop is CASSLERLAGDLDTQYF. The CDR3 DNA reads TGCGCCAGCAGCTTGGAGCGTCTAGCGGGAGATCTAGATACGCAGTATTTT.

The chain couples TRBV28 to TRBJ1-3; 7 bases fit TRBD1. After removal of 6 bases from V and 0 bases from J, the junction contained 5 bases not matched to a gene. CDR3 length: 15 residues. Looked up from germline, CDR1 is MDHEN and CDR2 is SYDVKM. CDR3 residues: CASSPGGRSGNTIYF. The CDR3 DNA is TGTGCCAGCAGCCCAGGGGGGCGCTCTGGAAACACCATATATTTT. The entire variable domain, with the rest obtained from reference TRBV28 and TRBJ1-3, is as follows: DVKVTQSSRYLVKRTGEKVFLECVQDMDHENMFWYRQDPGLGLRLIYFSYDVKMKEKGDIPEGYSVSREKKERFSLILESASTNQTSMYLCASSPGGRSGNTIYFGEGSWLTVV.

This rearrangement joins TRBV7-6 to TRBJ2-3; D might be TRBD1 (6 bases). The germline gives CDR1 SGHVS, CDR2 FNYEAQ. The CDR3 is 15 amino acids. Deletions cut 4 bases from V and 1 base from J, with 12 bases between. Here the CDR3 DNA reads TGTGCCAGCAGCTCCAGACAGGACCGCACAGATACGCAGTATTTT. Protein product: CASSSRQDRTDTQYF.

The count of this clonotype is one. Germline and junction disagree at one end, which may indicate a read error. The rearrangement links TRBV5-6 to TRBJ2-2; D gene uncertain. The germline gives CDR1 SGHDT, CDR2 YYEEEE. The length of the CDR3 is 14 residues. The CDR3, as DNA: TGTGCCAACAGCTTGGTCCCCGGCACCGGGGAGCTGTTTTTT. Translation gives CANSLVPGTGELFF.